This T cell receptor beta chain is from a study of blood T cell repertoires in COVID-19. Study as a whole: Samples representing acute and convalescent COVID-19 were sourced from the United States, Italy and Spain. Nucleic acid was either cDNA or gDNA, and it came from T cells, B-cell-depleted T cells, or PBMCs.

The CDR3 has 14 residues. The V gene's germline CDR1 is SGHRS and CDR2 YFSETQ. Deletions cut 7 bases from V and 4 bases from J, with 16 bases between. The Seattle patients joined while their infection was active and were tracked longitudinally afterward. In the authors' workflow: Reference gene primer amplification in the assay estimated nucleated cell counts. Clones were read by immunoSEQ multiplex PCR, and TCRdb kept only the in-frame ones, dropping some. V and J calls and clone size follow that table, whereas D and trimming were derived from the DNA. Of 230,000 or so clones in the sample, roughly 89% were seen once.

The receptor's source is a woman aged 55-69 years with COVID-19, enrolled during active disease. Sequencing input: peripheral blood. The V and J genes are TRBV5-1 and TRBJ2-3; D is perhaps TRBD1 (6 bases). CDR3 nucleotide sequence: TGCGCCAGCCTTAAAGGCGAGGGGGCAGATACGCAGTATTTT. It specifies CASLKGEGADTQYF.